These T cell receptor beta chains were read from a single sample in a study of cytomegalovirus exposure and HLA in healthy donors. TCRdb keeps only in-frame clones here, not all; method: immunoSEQ multiplex PCR. Here the sample spans approximately 91,000 clones, about 80% being singletons. Sequenced: PBMCs. The receptors were sampled from a human donor in good health. Each CDR3 is given with its conserved first and last residue. D genes are given only for firm matches. Only part of the rows carry a size: once, few, many, or a class if the clone is expanded.

TRBJ2-1	.	.	TRBV7-9	CASSIVLPGNNEQFF	TGTGCCAGCAGCATAGTATTGCCCGGGAACAATGAGCAGTTCTTC
TRBJ2-2	.	TRBD2	TRBV30	CAWSLRAGGRGGELFF	TGTGCCTGGAGCCTCCGGGCGGGGGGGCGTGGCGGGGAGCTGTTTTTT
TRBJ2-3	.	.	TRBV12-5	CASGLVSSTDTQYF	TGTGCTAGTGGTTTGGTATCGAGCACAGATACGCAGTATTTT
TRBJ2-7	few	TRBD2	TRBV6-5	CASSPSSGSSYEQYF	TGTGCCAGCAGTCCCTCTAGCGGGAGCTCCTACGAGCAGTACTTC
TRBJ2-1	.	TRBD1	TRBV25-1	CASSTPGTALGEQFF	TGTGCCAGCAGTACACCCGGGACAGCCCTTGGTGAGCAGTTCTTC
TRBJ1-2	.	TRBD1	TRBV28	CASRWDRADGYTF	TGTGCCAGCAGATGGGACAGGGCGGATGGCTACACCTTC
TRBJ1-1	.	.	TRBV18	CASSPGEKYTEALF	TGTGCCAGCTCACCCGGGGAAAAGTACACTGAAGCTCTCTTT
TRBJ2-1	.	TRBD2	TRBV27	CASSLLPRASGGLEQFF	TGTGCCAGCAGTTTACTACCAAGGGCTAGCGGGGGGCTTGAGCAGTTCTTC
TRBJ2-5	.	TRBD2	TRBV5-6	CASSPGGSGGGTQYF	TGTGCCAGCAGCCCCGGGGGAAGCGGGGGTGGGACCCAGTACTTC
TRBJ2-3	.	.	TRBV5-1	CASSLDRPGGTDTQYF	TGCGCCAGCAGCTTAGACAGGCCCGGGGGCACAGATACGCAGTATTTT
TRBJ1-3	few	.	TRBV6-6	CASSSDGSSGNTIYF	TGTGCCAGCAGTTCAGACGGGAGCTCTGGAAACACCATATATTTT
TRBJ2-7	.	TRBD2	TRBV4-1	CASSPSGTRNFYEQYF	TGCGCCAGCAGCCCTTCCGGGACTAGGAATTTTTACGAGCAGTACTTC
TRBJ2-2	.	TRBD1	TRBV6-1	CASSPQGSGELFF	TGTGCCAGCAGCCCACAGGGGTCCGGGGAGCTGTTTTTT
TRBJ1-1	.	.	TRBV29-1	CSVVGRSAKVF	TGCAGCGTTGTGGGGAGGTCGGCTAAAGTCTTT
TRBJ1-1	.	.	TRBV30	CAWTRRDTEAFF	TGTGCCTGGACTAGGAGGGACACTGAAGCTTTCTTT
TRBJ2-5	.	.	TRBV7-2	CASSSPPGETQYF	TGTGCCAGCAGCTCCCCTCCGGGGGAGACCCAGTACTTC
TRBJ2-2	.	.	TRBV6-5	CASKKRRGPGELFF	TGTGCCAGCAAAAAACGGCGGGGGCCCGGGGAGCTGTTTTTT
TRBJ2-2	.	.	TRBV7-3	CASSLAGGPNTGELFF	TGTGCCAGCAGCTTAGCAGGAGGGCCGAACACCGGGGAGCTGTTTTTT
TRBJ1-1	.	.	TRBV7-3	CASSLLGGGTEAFF	TGTGCCAGCAGCTTATTGGGGGGAGGAACTGAAGCTTTCTTT